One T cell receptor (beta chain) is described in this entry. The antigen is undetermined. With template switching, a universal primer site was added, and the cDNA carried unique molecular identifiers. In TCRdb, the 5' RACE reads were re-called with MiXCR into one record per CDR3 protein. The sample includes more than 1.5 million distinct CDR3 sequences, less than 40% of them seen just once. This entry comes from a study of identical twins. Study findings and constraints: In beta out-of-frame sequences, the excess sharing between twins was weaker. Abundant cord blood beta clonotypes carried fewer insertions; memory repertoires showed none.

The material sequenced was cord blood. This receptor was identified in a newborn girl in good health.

The CDR3 bases are TGTGCCAGCAGCCAAGACGCGGTTGTCGAGCAGTACTTC. Translated: CASSQDAVVEQYF. The chain uses TRBV4-2 and TRBJ2-5; no clear D. The J call may be in error: the DNA end matches TRBJ2-7 better. From germline, CDR1 is LGHNA and CDR2 YNFKEQ. The CDR3 runs 13 residues.